This T cell receptor beta chain was captured by sequencing in a study of cytotoxic CD8 clonotypes in ibrutinib-treated CLL. Whole-study context: Partial responders around 24, complete 2; some twelve progressed and some 14 stayed in remission by median roughly 70 months. Study-wide results and limits: Measured clonality at baseline was greater than in age-matched healthy donors and tracked with circulating CD8+ T-cell counts.

The CDR3 length is 15 residues. The germline gives CDR1 LGHNA, CDR2 YNFKEQ. The V end lost 0 bases, the J end lost 1 base, and 4 bases lay between the germline ends. TCRdb's copy holds only in-frame clones and misses some; the assay was immunoSEQ multiplex PCR. This repertoire shows over 120,000 clones, around 84% found once; its top ten account for 7.6%. Concerning this clone: What it recognizes is unknown.

The origin of this receptor is a human donor with chronic lymphocytic leukemia. This specimen was PBMCs, taken after 36 months of ibrutinib treatment. This chain joins TRBV4-2 and TRBJ2-6; no definite D call. CDR3 bases: TGTGCCAGCAGCCAAGAAGGATCTGGGGCCAACGTCCTGACTTTC. This translates into CASSQEGSGANVLTF.